Sequencing of this TCR beta chain was carried out in a study of T cell responses to AZD1222 COVID-19 vaccine. The assay was immunoSEQ multiplex PCR, and TCRdb's table has in-frame clones only and misses some. The table shows some 120,000 clones, with about 90% occurring only once. Findings and limits, study-wide: Nearly half of spike-specific TCRs reportedly target variant regions that are unmutated in the B.1.351 and B.1.1.7 variants.

With respect to this clone: Its antigen is not identified.

This CDR3 region has 16 residues. Germline V lookup: CDR1 MDHEN, CDR2 SYDVKM. After removal of 2 bases from V and 4 bases from J, the junction contained 7 bases not matched to a gene. The starting material was peripheral blood, obtained on day 0 of AZD1222 vaccination. The clonotype originates from an adult in good health. The gene calls are TRBV28 and TRBJ1-4; TRBD1 matches 7 bases. This CDR3 reads CASSLGTGALNEKLFF. The CDR3 region has the DNA TGTGCCAGCAGTTTAGGTACAGGGGCCCTTAATGAAAAACTGTTTTTT.